This T cell receptor (beta chain) was profiled in a study of OX40 agonist ivuxolimab in advanced cancers. Study-level information: Dose-escalation patients had hepatocellular carcinoma, melanoma, renal cell or head and neck cancer. General observations from the study: Partial responders receiving 0.1-3.0 mg/kg showed among the lowest clonal expansion. The mean number of expanded clones was higher in CD8+ T cells than in CD4+.

This clone has more than one count but fewer than ten. Its cognate antigen is unknown. TCRdb's table, derived via immunoSEQ multiplex PCR, lists solely in-frame clones and lacks some. The sample contains tens of thousands of clones, approximately 78% of which appear only once. This CDR3 spans 13 amino acids. Per the germline V gene, CDR1 is MNHEY and CDR2 is SMNVEV (reference sequence). With 4 bases removed from V and 8 bases from J, the gap between germline ends came to 12 bases. The rearrangement uses TRBV27 and TRBJ1-5; D is perhaps TRBD1 (5 bases). The receptor's source is an adult with an advanced solid tumor such as melanoma, head and neck, liver or kidney cancer. Sequenced material: CD4+ or CD8+ T cells sorted from blood, taken in a trial of the OX40 agonist ivuxolimab. The CDR3 loop reads CASSWWGGKPQHF. The CDR3 DNA reads as TGTGCCAGCAGTTGGTGGGGGGGTAAGCCCCAGCATTTT.